This T cell receptor beta chain stems from a study of blood T cell repertoires in COVID-19. In the study overall: The analysed material was cDNA or gDNA that came from T cells, B-cell-depleted T cells, or PBMCs.

Per the study methods: Reference gene primer amplification yielded estimated nucleated cell counts. TCRdb keeps only in-frame clones here, not all; method: immunoSEQ multiplex PCR. V, J and clone size are taken as reported in that table, and D and trimming were inferred from the DNA itself. The data hold about 120,000 clones, with 77% observed a single time. This clone was found once. CDR3 size: 14 residues. J was trimmed by 4 bases and V by 5 bases; bases with no gene match: 8. The germline V gene has CDR1 SEHNR and CDR2 FQNEAQ (reference sequence). The V call is TRBV7-9, the J call TRBJ2-7; 7 nucleotides agree with TRBD1. The receptor's source is a human donor in a cohort sampled during active COVID-19. Sequences were obtained from peripheral blood. CDR3 sequence: CASSPDRDQYEQYF. DNA for the CDR3: TGTGCCAGCAGCCCCGACAGGGACCAATACGAGCAGTACTTC.